This T cell receptor beta chain was recovered during a study of blood T cell repertoires in COVID-19. Turning to the study itself: COVID-19 samples collected from the United States, Italy and Spain covered acute and convalescent phases. T cells, B-cell-depleted T cells, or PBMCs supplied cDNA or gDNA.

In germline, CDR1 is MNHNY, CDR2 SVGAGI (reference sequence). The CDR3 runs 15 residues. Trimming left V 6 bases short and J 6 bases short, with 20 bases between. Per the authors' pipeline: Quantification of nucleated cells was approximated via reference gene primer amplification. Profiled with immunoSEQ multiplex PCR; TCRdb holds only in-frame clones, not every one. Clonal size and the V and J genes are those of that table, whereas D and trimming came from the DNA. The data contain fewer than 55,000 clones, roughly two thirds of them seen just once; the ten biggest clones take up roughly 8.8%. Sequencing was carried out using peripheral blood. The chain is built from TRBV6-6 and TRBJ1-1, with D maybe TRBD1 (6 bases). The TCR originated in a woman aged 70-85 years with acute or convalescent COVID-19. The DNA of the CDR3 is TGTGCCAGCAGGACTATACTACAGGGATCTCCTGAAGCTTTCTTT. Its translation is CASRTILQGSPEAFF.